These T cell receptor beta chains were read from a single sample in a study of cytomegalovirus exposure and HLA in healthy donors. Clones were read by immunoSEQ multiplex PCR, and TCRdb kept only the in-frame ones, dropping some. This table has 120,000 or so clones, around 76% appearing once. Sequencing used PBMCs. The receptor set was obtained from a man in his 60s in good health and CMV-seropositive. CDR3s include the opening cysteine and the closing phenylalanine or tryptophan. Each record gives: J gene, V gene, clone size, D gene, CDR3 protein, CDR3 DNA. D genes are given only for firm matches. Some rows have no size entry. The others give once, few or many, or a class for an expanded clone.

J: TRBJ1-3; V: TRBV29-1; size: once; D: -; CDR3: CSVWAASSGNTIYF; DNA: TGCAGCGTTTGGGCCGCAAGCTCTGGAAACACCATATATTTT
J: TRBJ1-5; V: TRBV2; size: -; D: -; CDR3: CASSEARGSNQPQHF; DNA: TGTGCCAGCAGTGAAGCGCGAGGGAGCAATCAGCCCCAGCATTTT
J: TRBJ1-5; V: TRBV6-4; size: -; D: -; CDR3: CASSPNYSNQPQHF; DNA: TGTGCCAGCAGTCCAAACTATAGCAATCAGCCCCAGCATTTT
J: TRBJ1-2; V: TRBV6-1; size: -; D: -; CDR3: CASSVPVGTANYGYTF; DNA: TGTGCCAGCAGTGTCCCTGTGGGCACAGCTAACTATGGCTACACCTTC
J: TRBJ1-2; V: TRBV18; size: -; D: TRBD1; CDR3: CASSPPGQQFNYGYTF; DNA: TGTGCCAGCTCACCCCCGGGACAGCAGTTTAACTATGGCTACACCTTC
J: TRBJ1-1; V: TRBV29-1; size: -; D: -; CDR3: CSVGLWGYTEAFF; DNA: TGCAGCGTTGGACTATGGGGTTACACTGAAGCTTTCTTT
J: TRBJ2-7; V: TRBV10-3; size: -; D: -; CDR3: CAISELTAYEQYF; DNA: TGTGCCATCAGTGAGTTGACAGCCTACGAGCAGTACTTC
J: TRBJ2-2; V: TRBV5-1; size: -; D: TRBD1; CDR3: CASSVRQGDGELFF; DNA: TGCGCCAGCAGCGTCCGACAGGGCGACGGGGAGCTGTTTTTT
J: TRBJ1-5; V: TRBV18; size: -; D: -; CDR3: CASSLDSVQPQHF; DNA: TGTGCCAGCTCACTTGACAGTGTCCAGCCCCAGCATTTT
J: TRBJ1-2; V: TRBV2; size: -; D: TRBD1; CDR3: CAGTRQGINYGYTF; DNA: TGTGCCGGAACACGACAGGGGATTAACTATGGCTACACCTTC
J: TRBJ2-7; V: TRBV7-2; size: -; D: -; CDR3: CASSLGVIYEQYF; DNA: TGTGCCAGCAGCTTAGGAGTAATCTACGAGCAGTACTTC
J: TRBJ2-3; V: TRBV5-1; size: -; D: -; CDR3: CASSLGLDSSTDTQYF; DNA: TGCGCCAGCAGCTTGGGGCTAGACAGCAGCACAGATACGCAGTATTTT
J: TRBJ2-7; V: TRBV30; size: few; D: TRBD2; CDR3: CALRGTSGSSGQYF; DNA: TGTGCCCTGCGGGGGACTAGCGGGAGTTCGGGGCAGTACTTC
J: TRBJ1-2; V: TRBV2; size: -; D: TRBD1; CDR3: CASSVEGADGYTF; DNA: TGTGCCAGCAGTGTGGAGGGGGCTGATGGCTACACCTTC
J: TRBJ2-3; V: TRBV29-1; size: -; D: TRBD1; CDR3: CSVPASGQLSTDTQYF; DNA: TGCAGCGTTCCCGCATCGGGACAGCTTTCCACAGATACGCAGTATTTT
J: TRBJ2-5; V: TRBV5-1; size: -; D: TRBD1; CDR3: CASSLSGGLQETQYF; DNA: TGCGCCAGCAGCTTGTCAGGGGGCCTCCAAGAGACCCAGTACTTC
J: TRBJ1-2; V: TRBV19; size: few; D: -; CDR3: CASSIDRLYGYTF; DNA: TGTGCCAGTAGTATAGACAGGCTCTATGGCTACACCTTC
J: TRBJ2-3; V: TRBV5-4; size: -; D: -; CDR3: CASSLVSRGTDTQYF; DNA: TGTGCCAGCAGCTTGGTTAGCAGAGGCACAGATACGCAGTATTTT
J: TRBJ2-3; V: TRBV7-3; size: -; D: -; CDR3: CASSLSGRADTQYF; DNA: TGTGCCAGCAGCTTAAGTGGGAGAGCAGATACGCAGTATTTT
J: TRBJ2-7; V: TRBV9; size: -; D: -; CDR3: CASSLRGNYEQYF; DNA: TGTGCCAGCAGCCTTCGGGGGAATTACGAGCAGTACTTC
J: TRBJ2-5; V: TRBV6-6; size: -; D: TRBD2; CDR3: CASSWGGGDQYF; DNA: TGTGCCAGCAGTTGGGGCGGGGGGGACCAGTACTTC
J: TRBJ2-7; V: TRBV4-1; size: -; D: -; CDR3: CASSPGDSISHEQYF; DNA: TGCGCCAGCAGCCCGGGGGATTCTATTTCCCACGAGCAGTACTTC
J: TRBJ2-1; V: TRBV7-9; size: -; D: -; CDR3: CASSWQAAYNEQFF; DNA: TGTGCCAGCAGCTGGCAGGCAGCCTACAATGAGCAGTTCTTC
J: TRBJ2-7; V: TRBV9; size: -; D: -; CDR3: CASSVGGGAYEQYF; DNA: TGTGCCAGCAGCGTAGGAGGAGGGGCCTACGAGCAGTACTTC
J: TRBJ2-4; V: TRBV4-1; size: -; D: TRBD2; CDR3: CASSQGLAGALAKNIQYF; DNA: TGCGCCAGCAGCCAGGGACTAGCGGGGGCCTTAGCCAAAAACATTCAGTACTTC
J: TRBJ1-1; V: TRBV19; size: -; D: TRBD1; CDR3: CASSGLQGVTEAFF; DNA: TGTGCCAGTAGTGGTTTGCAGGGGGTCACTGAAGCTTTCTTT
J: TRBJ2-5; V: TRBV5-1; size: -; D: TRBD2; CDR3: CASSFSSGIRNQETQYF; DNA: TGCGCCAGCAGCTTTTCGAGCGGGATTAGGAATCAAGAGACCCAGTACTTC
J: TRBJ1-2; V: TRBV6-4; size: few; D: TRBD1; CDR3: CASSDWDRGGGYTF; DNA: TGTGCCAGCAGTGACTGGGACAGGGGAGGTGGCTACACCTTC
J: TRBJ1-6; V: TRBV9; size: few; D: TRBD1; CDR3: CASNPAGTGHSPLHF; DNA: TGTGCCAGCAACCCCGCCGGGACAGGGCACTCACCCCTCCACTTT
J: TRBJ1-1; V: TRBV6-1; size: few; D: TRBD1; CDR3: CASNRQGLYTEAFF; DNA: TGTGCCAGCAATCGACAGGGTTTATACACTGAAGCTTTCTTT
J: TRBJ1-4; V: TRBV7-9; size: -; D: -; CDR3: CASSPSGGGAIREKLFF; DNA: TGTGCCAGCAGCCCCTCGGGTGGGGGCGCGATTCGTGAAAAACTGTTTTTT